What follows are 9 T cell receptor beta chains derived from one specimen sequenced in a study of T cell changes during pregnancy in multiple sclerosis. Generated by immunoSEQ multiplex PCR, the TCRdb table keeps only in-frame clones and is missing some. The sample shows around 57,000 clones, around 93% of them seen only once. The sequenced sample was CD4+ T cells from peripheral blood mononuclear cells, obtained after pregnancy. These receptors were collected from a female donor in good health, enrolled as a control in a pregnancy study.

J is TRBJ1-6 and V is TRBV5-4; possibly TRBD1 for D (6 bases). Deletions cut 3 bases from V and 8 bases from J, with 18 bases between. CDR3 length: 16 residues. Germline V gene lookup returns CDR1 SGHNT and CDR2 YYREEE (reference sequence). The CDR3 coding sequence is TGTGCCAGCAGCTCCCAGAGCCCAGGGGCGGATTCACCCCTCCACTTT. As protein: CASSSQSPGADSPLHF.

The V call is TRBV11-2, the J call TRBJ2-7; D may be TRBD2 (5 bases). V lost 0 bases, J lost 4 bases, and 16 bases lay in between. The CDR3 has 16 amino acids. Germline values: CDR1 SGHAT, CDR2 FQNNGV. The CDR3 is CASSLDGGRWTYEQYF. The CDR3 nucleotides read TGTGCCAGCAGCTTAGATGGAGGCAGGTGGACTTACGAGCAGTACTTC.

The genes are TRBV28 and TRBJ1-1; the D gene is possibly TRBD1 (6 bases). Germline CDR1 and CDR2: MDHEN and SYDVKM. Trimming left V 6 bases short and J 6 bases short, with 17 bases between. The length of the CDR3 is 14 residues. CDR3 nucleotide sequence: TGTGCCAGCAGCGGCGATGGGGGCAGGCCTGAAGCTTTCTTT. The encoded protein is CASSGDGGRPEAFF.

The chain links TRBV5-1 to TRBJ2-3; tentative D call: TRBD1 (9 bases). CDR1 is SGHRS, CDR2 YFSETQ, per germline. Trimming pared 2 bases from V and 4 bases from J, leaving 26 bases between. This CDR3 has 19 residues. In nucleotides, the CDR3 is TGCGCCAGCAGCTTCACAGGGGGCGGCGGGGGGCCTCAAGCAGATACGCAGTATTTT. Translating it yields CASSFTGGGGGPQADTQYF.

This sequence joins TRBV7-2 and TRBJ2-7; weak D call: TRBD1 (6 bases). This CDR3 is 15 amino acids long. The ends were cut back, 3 bases at V and 2 bases at J, with 14 bases in the middle. Germline CDR1 SGHTA, CDR2 FQGNSA. This CDR3 reads CASSFSAGEPYEQYF. CDR3 nucleotide sequence: TGTGCCAGCAGCTTTTCGGCAGGGGAACCCTACGAGCAGTACTTC.

The chain employs TRBV5-1 and TRBJ1-1; the D is unclear. CDR3 length equals 11 residues. Germline CDR1 reads SGHRS; CDR2 reads YFSETQ. The germline V and J ends were trimmed by 5 bases and 1 base, with 3 bases remaining between them. The CDR3 sequence is CASSRNTEAFF. DNA for the CDR3: TGCGCCAGCAGTCGGAACACTGAAGCTTTCTTT.

V is TRBV2 and J is TRBJ1-1; weak D call: TRBD1 (6 bases). V gave up 6 bases and J gave up 4 bases, with 18 bases separating them. CDR3 size: 15 residues. Germline V gene data show CDR1 as SNHLY and CDR2 as FYNNEI. CDR3 amino acids: CASSQRGGGFTEAFF. The DNA of the CDR3 is TGTGCCAGCAGCCAACGCGGGGGGGGCTTCACTGAAGCTTTCTTT.

Details on this clone: This CDR3 is also generated by other DNA sequences in the sample. The chain joins TRBV27 to TRBJ1-4; the D gene is possibly TRBD1 (6 bases). Per the germline V gene, CDR1 is MNHEY and CDR2 is SMNVEV (reference sequence). This CDR3 contains 14 residues. Trimming cost V 6 bases and J 8 bases, with 16 bases left between them. The CDR3 loop reads CASRPQQGVEKLFF. The DNA for the CDR3 is TGTGCCAGCAGACCACAACAGGGCGTAGAAAAACTGTTTTTT.

This rearrangement joins TRBV4-3 to TRBJ1-2; D is unresolved. The ends were cut back, 0 bases at V and 4 bases at J, with 15 bases in the middle. Germline-derived CDR1 and CDR2 are LGHNA and YSLEER. The CDR3 is 16 amino acids. The CDR3 DNA sequence: TGCGCCAGCAGCCAAGATCCGGAGGGCCTAGCCTATGGCTACACCTTC. Protein product: CASSQDPEGLAYGYTF.